The clone carrying this T cell receptor (beta chain) came up a few times. Its antigen is not identified. This entry belongs to a study of CD8 T cells in ankylosing spondylitis. The length of the CDR3 is 16 residues. Trimming removed 4 bases from V and 3 bases from J, with 16 bases in between. Germline V gene lookup returns CDR1 SEHNR and CDR2 FQNEAQ (reference sequence). Using its own MiXCR run on the 5' RACE reads, TCRdb lists one record per CDR3 protein. The repertoire has some 840,000 distinct CDR3 sequences, over 9.5% of them found once; the top ten carry around 0.51%. Whole-study results and caveats: One TCR beta motif, made up of several highly homologous variants, appeared characteristic of ankylosing spondylitis blood.

The source of this sequence is a male donor with ankylosing spondylitis. Sequencing was performed on blood, either unsorted or a sorted T cell fraction (not recorded which). The gene calls are TRBV7-9 and TRBJ2-1; D is perhaps TRBD1 (6 bases). CDR3 loop: CASSYDRDTDYNEQFF. CDR3 bases: TGTGCCAGCAGCTACGACCGGGACACCGACTACAATGAGCAGTTCTTC.